The 8 T cell receptor beta chains in this list originate from one sample, sequenced in a study of blood T cell repertoires in COVID-19 (dated by TCRdb to 2018 to 2021). The library was made by the immunoSEQ multiplex PCR assay. This immuneACCESS table, as held by TCRdb, lists in-frame sequences with V and J called but not all clones. Of the missing ones, under half trace to an unresolved V gene in checked studies; the others have no known cause. In all, the sample holds fewer than 150,000 clones, and around 87% of those were seen once. Jointly, the top ten make up approximately 20% of the sample. Sequencing was done on a sample of peripheral blood. These receptors were taken from a woman aged 45-65 years who had recovered from COVID-19.

The chain recombines TRBV7-2 with TRBJ1-3; TRBD1 matches at 9 bases. The CDR3 length is 16 residues. The germline gives CDR1 SGHTA, CDR2 FQGNSA. Unmatched junction bases numbered 7, after V lost 1 base and J lost 6 bases. CDR3 bases: TGTGCCAGCAGCTTAGGCTTGGGACAGGGTAAAAACACCATATATTTT. It is translated as CASSLGLGQGKNTIYF. Drawing the rest from reference TRBV7-2 and TRBJ1-3, the complete variable domain is GAGVSQSPSNKVTEKGKDVELRCDPISGHTALYWYRQSLGQGLEFLIYFQGNSAPDKSGLPSDRFSAERTGGSVSTLTIQRTQQEDSAVYLCASSLGLGQGKNTIYFGEGSWLTVV.

The chain uses TRBV6-1 and TRBJ1-2; 9 nucleotides line up with TRBD1. The germline CDR1 and CDR2 sequences are MNHNS and SASEGT. The CDR3 is 16 residues long. After removal of 4 bases from V and 7 bases from J, the junction contained 13 bases not matched to a gene. CDR3 protein: CASSGGTGFLLSGYTF. The CDR3 nucleotides are TGTGCCAGCAGTGGGGGGACAGGGTTTCTTCTTAGTGGCTACACCTTC.

The chain employs TRBV4-2 and TRBJ1-1; maybe TRBD1 (5 bases). V was clipped by 4 bases and J by 1 base, with 10 bases between them. The germline gives CDR1 LGHNA, CDR2 YNFKEQ. This CDR3 is built from 14 residues. For the CDR3, the DNA is TGTGCCAGCAGCCCATCCGGGGGGAACACTGAAGCTTTCTTT. As protein: CASSPSGGNTEAFF.

This clone was counted a single time. J is TRBJ2-1 and V is TRBV7-2; D uncertain. CDR1 is SGHTA and CDR2 is FQGNSA in the germline V gene. V gave up 7 bases and J gave up 0 bases, with 7 bases separating them. CDR3 size: 13 residues. The CDR3 DNA sequence: TGTGCCAGCACCATTAGCTCCTACAATGAGCAGTTCTTC. Translation gives CASTISSYNEQFF.

The chain couples TRBV2 to TRBJ2-7, with D uncertain. The CDR3 contains 13 residues. Per germline, CDR1 SNHLY and CDR2 FYNNEI. V was clipped by 3 bases and J by 0 bases, with 6 bases between them. The CDR3 nucleotides are TGTGCCAGCAGTGACGTATTCTCCTACGAGCAGTACTTC. Encoded protein: CASSDVFSYEQYF.

The chain employs TRBV6-4 and TRBJ1-5; D might be TRBD1 (6 bases). Trimming stripped 8 bases from V and 2 bases from J, with 16 bases between. This CDR3 has 15 residues. Germline-derived CDR1 and CDR2 are MRHNA and SNTAGT. The CDR3 nucleotides are TGTGCCAGCCTGAACAGGGCCCGGGGCAATCAGCCCCAGCATTTT. It specifies CASLNRARGNQPQHF.

This clone has only one observation. DNA for the CDR3: TGCGCCAGCAGCCAAGGCGCCGGGACAGGAGACTATGGCTACACCTTC. This encodes CASSQGAGTGDYGYTF. The rearrangement uses TRBV4-3 and TRBJ1-2; 8 bases map to TRBD1. Trimming cost V 1 base and J 3 bases; bases outside gene matches: 7. Germline CDR1 reads LGHNA; CDR2 reads YSLEER. This CDR3 is built from 16 residues.

This clone came up a few times. The CDR3 spells CASSLAPFRTGPYGYTF. The CDR3 nucleotides read TGTGCCAGCAGCTTAGCGCCTTTCAGGACAGGGCCTTATGGCTACACCTTC. The chain uses TRBV7-2 and TRBJ1-2, with 8 nucleotides matching TRBD1. The CDR3 consists of 17 residues. From germline, CDR1 is SGHTA and CDR2 FQGNSA. V lost 0 bases, J lost 5 bases, and 11 bases stayed unmatched.